This TCR beta chain was retrieved from a study of cytomegalovirus exposure and HLA in healthy donors. Germline loops: CDR1 MNHEY, CDR2 SMNVEV (reference sequence). The V end was cut by 4 bases, the J end by 3 bases, with 12 bases between. The length of the CDR3 is 15 residues. On this clone: The antigen is unknown.

Regarding the study as a whole: Across donors, presence/absence analyses took sequencing depth to be roughly uniform. The study listed about 150 cytomegalovirus-associated TCR beta chains. The authors later linked a missense DCLRE1C variant to TCR beta V- and J-gene trimming.

The primer mix had 60 Vbeta and 13 Jbeta primers. Authors' processing steps: A later analysis tallied tens of millions of unique TCR beta chains, roughly 11 million of them shared. Data came from immunoSEQ multiplex PCR; TCRdb stores just in-frame clones and leaves some out. Clonal size and the V and J genes are those of that table, whereas D and trimming came from the DNA. The table has roughly 80,000 clones, approximately 84% seen once. The chain combines TRBV27 with TRBJ2-2; possible D gene TRBD2, 5 bases. The sequence was collected from a woman aged 45 to 65 in good health and CMV-seronegative. Specimen: PBMCs. In DNA, the CDR3 is TGTGCCAGCAGTTCTGGCCTAGCATACACCGGGGAGCTGTTTTTT. This gives the protein CASSSGLAYTGELFF.